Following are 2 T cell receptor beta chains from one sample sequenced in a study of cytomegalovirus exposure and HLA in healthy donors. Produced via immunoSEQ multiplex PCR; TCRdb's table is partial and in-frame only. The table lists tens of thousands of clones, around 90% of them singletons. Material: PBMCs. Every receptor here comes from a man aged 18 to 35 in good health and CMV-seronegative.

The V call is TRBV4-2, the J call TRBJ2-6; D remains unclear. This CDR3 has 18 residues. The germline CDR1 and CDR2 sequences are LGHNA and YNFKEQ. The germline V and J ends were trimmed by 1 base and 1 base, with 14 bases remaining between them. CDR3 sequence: CASSQVSGFISGANVLTF. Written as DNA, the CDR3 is TGTGCCAGCAGCCAAGTTTCAGGATTTATTTCTGGGGCCAACGTCCTGACTTTC.

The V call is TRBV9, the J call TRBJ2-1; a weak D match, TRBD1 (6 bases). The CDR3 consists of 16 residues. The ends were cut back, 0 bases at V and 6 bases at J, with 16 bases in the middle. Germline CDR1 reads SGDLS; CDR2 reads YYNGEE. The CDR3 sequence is CASSVVLQGTFNEQFF. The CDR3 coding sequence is TGTGCCAGCAGCGTAGTCCTACAGGGTACTTTCAATGAGCAGTTCTTC.